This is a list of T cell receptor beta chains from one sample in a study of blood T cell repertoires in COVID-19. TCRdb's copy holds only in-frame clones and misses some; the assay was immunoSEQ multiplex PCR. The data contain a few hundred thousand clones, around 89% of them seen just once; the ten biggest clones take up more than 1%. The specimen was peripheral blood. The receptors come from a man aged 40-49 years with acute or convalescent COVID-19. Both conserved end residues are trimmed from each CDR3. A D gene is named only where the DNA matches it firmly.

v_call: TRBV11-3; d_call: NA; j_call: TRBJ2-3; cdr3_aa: ASSLDRGPHGTQY
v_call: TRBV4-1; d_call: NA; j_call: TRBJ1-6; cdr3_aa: ASSQDYWGLSPLH
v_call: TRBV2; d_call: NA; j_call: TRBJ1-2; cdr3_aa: ASRDPGSVYGYT
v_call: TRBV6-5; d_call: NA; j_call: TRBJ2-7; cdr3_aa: ASSYSGAPPTQY
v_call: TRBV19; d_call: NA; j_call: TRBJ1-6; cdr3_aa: ASSRDTSSYNSPLH
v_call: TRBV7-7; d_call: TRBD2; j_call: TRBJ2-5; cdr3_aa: ASSQGDPRYSGGAAAQY
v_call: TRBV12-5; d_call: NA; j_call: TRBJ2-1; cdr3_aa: ASGLVLGVEQF
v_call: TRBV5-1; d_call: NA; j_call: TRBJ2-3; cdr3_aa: ASSLEGQGKDTQY
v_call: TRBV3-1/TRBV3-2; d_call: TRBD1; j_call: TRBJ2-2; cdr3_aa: ASSPDPTGVGTGELF
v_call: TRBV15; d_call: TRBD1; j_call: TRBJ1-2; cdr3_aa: ATSVRTGSGYT
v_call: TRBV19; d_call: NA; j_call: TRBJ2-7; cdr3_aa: ASSAGVPYEQY
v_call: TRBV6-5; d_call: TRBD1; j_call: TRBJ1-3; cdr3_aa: ASSPDRAGGNTIY
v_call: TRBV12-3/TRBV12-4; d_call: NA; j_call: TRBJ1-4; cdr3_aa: ASSFSKEKLF
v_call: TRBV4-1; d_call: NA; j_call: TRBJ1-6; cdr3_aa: ASSQDPRGSPLH
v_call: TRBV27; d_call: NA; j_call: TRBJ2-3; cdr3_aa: ASSFGLRDTQY
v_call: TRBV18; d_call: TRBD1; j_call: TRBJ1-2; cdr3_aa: ASSPQPGQGVYGYT
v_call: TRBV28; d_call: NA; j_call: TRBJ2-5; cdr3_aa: ASSPQGRVQETQY
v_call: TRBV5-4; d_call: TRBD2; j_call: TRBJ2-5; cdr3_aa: ASSGGSVETQY